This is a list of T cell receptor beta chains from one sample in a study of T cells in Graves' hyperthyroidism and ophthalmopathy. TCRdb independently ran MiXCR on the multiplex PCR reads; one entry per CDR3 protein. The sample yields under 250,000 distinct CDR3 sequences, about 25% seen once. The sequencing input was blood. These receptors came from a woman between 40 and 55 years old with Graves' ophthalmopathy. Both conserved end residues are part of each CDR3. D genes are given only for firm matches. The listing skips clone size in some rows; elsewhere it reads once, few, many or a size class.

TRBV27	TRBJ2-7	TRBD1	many	CASARLRGRLTYEQYF	TGTGCCAGCGCCCGCTTAAGGGGGCGTCTCACCTACGAGCAGTACTTC
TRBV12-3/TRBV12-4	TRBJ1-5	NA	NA	CASSRRVNQPQHF	TGTGCCAGCAGCAGACGGGTAAATCAGCCCCAGCATTTT
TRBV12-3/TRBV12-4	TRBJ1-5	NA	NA	CASTLRGGGQPQHF	TGTGCCAGCACCTTGCGAGGAGGCGGTCAGCCCCAGCATTTT
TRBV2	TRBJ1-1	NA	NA	CASSEGRGLPEAFF	TGTGCCAGCAGTGAAGGCAGGGGTTTACCTGAAGCTTTCTTT
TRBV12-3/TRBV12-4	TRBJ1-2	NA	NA	CASSSIQVRNYGYTF	TGTGCCAGCAGTTCAATACAAGTTAGGAACTATGGCTACACCTTC
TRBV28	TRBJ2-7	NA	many	CASSFGPDILVYEQYF	TGTGCCAGCAGTTTTGGCCCCGACATCTTGGTCTACGAGCAGTACTTC
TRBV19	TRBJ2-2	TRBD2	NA	CASSIKGLALTGELFF	TGTGCCAGTAGTATAAAGGGACTAGCGCTCACCGGGGAGCTGTTTTTT
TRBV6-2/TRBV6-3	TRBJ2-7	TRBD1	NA	CASSFGTGSSEQYF	TGTGCCAGCAGTTTTGGGACAGGGTCATCCGAGCAGTACTTC
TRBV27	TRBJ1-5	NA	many	CASSPLVTGNQPQHF	TGTGCCAGCAGCCCCCTAGTTACAGGCAATCAGCCCCAGCATTTT
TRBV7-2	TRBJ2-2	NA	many	CASSSRNTGELFF	TGTGCCAGCAGCTCCAGGAACACCGGGGAGCTGTTTTTT
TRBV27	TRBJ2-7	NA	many	CASSLSAALYEQYF	TGTGCCAGCAGTTTATCGGCAGCACTCTACGAGCAGTACTTC
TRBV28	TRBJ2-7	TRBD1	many	CASSFYLRQGHYEQYF	TGTGCCAGCAGTTTTTATTTAAGACAGGGACACTACGAGCAGTACTTC
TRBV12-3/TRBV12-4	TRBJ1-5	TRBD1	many	CASRTGDDSNQPQHF	TGTGCCAGCAGAACAGGGGACGATAGCAATCAGCCCCAGCATTTT
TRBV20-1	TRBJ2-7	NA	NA	CSAIVGGANYEQYF	TGCAGTGCTATCGTGGGGGGTGCCAATTACGAGCAGTACTTC
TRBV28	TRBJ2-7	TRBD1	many	CASSSGQGAVHEQYF	TGTGCCAGCAGTTCAGGGCAGGGGGCGGTCCACGAGCAGTACTTC
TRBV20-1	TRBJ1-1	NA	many	CSASGDGGGLTEAFF	TGCAGTGCGTCAGGCGATGGCGGAGGGCTTACTGAAGCTTTCTTT
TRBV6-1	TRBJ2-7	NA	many	CASRPSGTGYEQYF	TGTGCCAGCAGACCCAGTGGTACTGGATACGAGCAGTACTTC
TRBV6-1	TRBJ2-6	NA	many	CASSASRANVLTF	TGTGCCAGCAGTGCATCCAGGGCCAACGTCCTGACTTTC
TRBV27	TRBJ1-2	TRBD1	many	CASSQTGGYGYTF	TGTGCCAGCAGCCAAACAGGGGGATATGGCTACACCTTC
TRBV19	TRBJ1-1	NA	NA	CASSISSERTEAFF	TGTGCCAGTAGTATATCTTCGGAGAGAACTGAAGCTTTCTTT
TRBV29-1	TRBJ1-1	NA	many	CSVTEAGSNTEAFF	TGCAGCGTTACGGAGGCAGGTTCGAACACTGAAGCTTTCTTT
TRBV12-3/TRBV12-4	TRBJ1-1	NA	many	CASSLVWLGNMNTEAFF	TGTGCCAGCAGTTTAGTGTGGTTGGGGAATATGAACACTGAAGCTTTCTTT
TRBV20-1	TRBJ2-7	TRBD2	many	CSARASSGRVEQYF	TGCAGTGCTAGAGCGTCTAGCGGGAGGGTCGAGCAGTACTTC
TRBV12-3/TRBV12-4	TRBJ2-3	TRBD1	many	CASSNHRGTDTQYF	TGTGCCAGCAGCAATCACAGGGGAACAGATACGCAGTATTTT
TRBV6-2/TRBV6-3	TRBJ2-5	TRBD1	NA	CASSSYRGHKTQYF	TGTGCCAGCAGTTCTTACAGGGGTCATAAGACCCAGTACTTC
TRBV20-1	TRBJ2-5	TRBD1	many	CSATTGGETQYF	TGCAGTGCTACGACAGGGGGGGAGACCCAGTACTTC
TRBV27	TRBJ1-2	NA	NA	CASSSPRDLYGYTF	TGTGCCAGCAGTTCCCCCCGGGATCTCTATGGCTACACCTTC
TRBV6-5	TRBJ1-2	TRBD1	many	CASTPLGQGDGYTF	TGTGCCAGCACCCCCCTGGGGCAGGGGGATGGCTACACCTTC
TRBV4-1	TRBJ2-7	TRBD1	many	CASSQDSYRGYYEQYF	TGCGCCAGCAGCCAAGATTCCTACAGGGGGTACTACGAGCAGTACTTC
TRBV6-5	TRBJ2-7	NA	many	CASSDSDRIYEQYF	TGTGCCAGCAGTGACTCGGACAGAATCTACGAGCAGTACTTC
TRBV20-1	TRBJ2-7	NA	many	CSARSPSASSYEQYF	TGCAGTGCTAGGTCTCCTAGCGCGAGCTCCTACGAGCAGTACTTC
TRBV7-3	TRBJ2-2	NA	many	CASSLKAAGANTGELFF	TGTGCCAGCAGCTTAAAGGCTGCAGGGGCAAACACCGGGGAGCTGTTTTTT
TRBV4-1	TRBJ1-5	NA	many	CASSQGHNQPQHF	TGCGCCAGCAGCCAAGGGCACAATCAGCCCCAGCATTTT
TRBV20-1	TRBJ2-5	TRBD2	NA	CSARFKRGIEETQYF	TGCAGTGCTAGATTCAAGCGGGGAATCGAGGAGACCCAGTACTTC
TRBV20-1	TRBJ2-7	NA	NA	CSARDEGLRYEQYF	TGCAGTGCTAGAGATGAGGGGTTGAGATACGAGCAGTACTTC
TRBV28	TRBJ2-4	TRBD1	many	CASSFQEDRWAKNIQYF	TGTGCCAGCAGTTTTCAGGAGGACAGGTGGGCCAAAAACATTCAGTACTTC
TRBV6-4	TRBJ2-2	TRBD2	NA	CASRVWEGLAGGQTNTGELFF	TGTGCCAGCAGAGTTTGGGAGGGACTAGCGGGAGGACAAACGAACACCGGGGAGCTGTTTTTT
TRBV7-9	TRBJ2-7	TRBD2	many	CASSLGLAGEQYF	TGTGCCAGCAGCTTGGGACTAGCGGGCGAGCAGTACTTC
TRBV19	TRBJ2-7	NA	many	CASSTTPQGEQYF	TGTGCCAGTAGTACGACCCCCCAGGGAGAGCAGTACTTC
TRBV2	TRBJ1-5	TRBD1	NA	CASHRDRVNQPQHF	TGTGCCAGCCACCGGGACAGGGTCAATCAGCCCCAGCATTTT
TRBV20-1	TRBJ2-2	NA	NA	CSAARAPPLVTGELFF	TGCAGTGCTGCCCGGGCCCCACCCCTTGTCACCGGGGAGCTGTTTTTT
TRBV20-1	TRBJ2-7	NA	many	CSARNRNEQYF	TGCAGTGCTAGGAACAGGAACGAGCAGTACTTC
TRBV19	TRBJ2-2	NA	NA	CASSHRVGELFF	TGTGCCAGTAGTCACAGGGTCGGGGAGCTGTTTTTT
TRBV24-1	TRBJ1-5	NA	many	CATSAPGVGQPQHF	TGTGCCACCAGTGCCCCGGGTGTAGGGCAGCCCCAGCATTTT
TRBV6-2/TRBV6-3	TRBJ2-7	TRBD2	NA	CASSYPSGGTYEQYF	TGTGCCAGCAGTTACCCGAGCGGGGGAACCTACGAGCAGTACTTC
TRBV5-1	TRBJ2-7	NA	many	CASSSSEGGEQYF	TGCGCCAGCAGCTCCTCCGAGGGGGGCGAGCAGTACTTC
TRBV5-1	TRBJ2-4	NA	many	CASSLGANIQYF	TGCGCCAGCAGCTTGGGGGCAAACATTCAGTACTTC
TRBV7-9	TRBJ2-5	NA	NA	CASRSSGSGPTETQYF	TGTGCCAGCAGATCCAGCGGAAGCGGACCCACGGAGACCCAGTACTTC
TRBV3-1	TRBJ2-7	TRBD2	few	CASSQETSGRASYEQYF	TGTGCCAGCAGCCAAGAGACTAGCGGGAGGGCTTCCTACGAGCAGTACTTC
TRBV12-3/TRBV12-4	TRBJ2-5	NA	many	CASSLGADETQYF	TGTGCCAGCAGTTTGGGGGCGGACGAGACCCAGTACTTC
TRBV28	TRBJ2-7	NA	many	CASSRVTAYEQYF	TGTGCCAGCAGTCGGGTCACCGCCTACGAGCAGTACTTC
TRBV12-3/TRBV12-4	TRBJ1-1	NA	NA	CATRPTANTEAFF	TGTGCCACACGCCCGACGGCGAACACTGAAGCTTTCTTT
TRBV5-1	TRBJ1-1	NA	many	CASSSHLGEAFF	TGCGCCAGCAGCTCGCACCTTGGTGAAGCTTTCTTT